The clone carrying this T cell receptor beta chain was counted at least ten times. Its cognate antigen is unknown. This sample was taken from a study of CD8 T cells in ankylosing spondylitis. Molecular-barcoded quantitative 5'-RACE produced these TCR beta libraries. TCRdb reanalysed the 5' RACE reads using MiXCR and keeps one entry per CDR3 protein. The table shows about 7,900 distinct CDR3 sequences, with about 3.8% occurring only once. The study's findings and limits: Disease-linked clones reportedly showed significant enrichment in matched ankylosing spondylitis synovial fluid. There was a TCR beta motif, made of several highly homologous variants, that appeared characteristic of ankylosing spondylitis blood. Previous work reported some of these motif variants in the synovial fluid and blood of reactive arthritis.

Sequencing was carried out using blood, either unsorted or a sorted T cell fraction (not recorded which). The clonotype comes from a female donor with ankylosing spondylitis or in good health (not recorded which).

The DNA for the CDR3 is TGTGCCAGCAGCGTAGGGCCGGGGGCGCAAGGCAATCAGCCCCAGCATTTT. Translating gives CASSVGPGAQGNQPQHF. The chain is built from TRBV9 and TRBJ1-5, with TRBD1 as a possible D gene (6 bases). CDR3 size: 17 residues. Germline CDR1 SGDLS, CDR2 YYNGEE. V was pared by 0 bases and J by 2 bases, with 15 bases between.